These T cell receptor beta chains were read from a single sample in a study of PD-1 blockade in classical Hodgkin lymphoma. Generated by immunoSEQ multiplex PCR, the TCRdb table keeps only in-frame clones and is missing some. The sample lists 38,000 or so clones; 60% to 80% were seen once. The sample was peripheral blood mononuclear cells (PBMCs), taken before the second cycle of nivolumab. These receptors originate from a human donor with classical Hodgkin lymphoma. Each CDR3 is given with its conserved first and last residue. Fields, in order: CDR3 length, V gene, J gene, clone size, CDR3 protein. Expanded clones get a size class; other rows say once, few or many, or leave the size out.

13,TRBV6-1,TRBJ2-1,once,CASGGLSYNEQFF
14,TRBV9,TRBJ1-4,NA,CASSVGQNNEKLFF
15,TRBV27,TRBJ1-1,NA,CASRPSRGPNTEAFF
15,TRBV5-1,TRBJ1-3,NA,CASSPGTATGNTIYF
16,TRBV19,TRBJ2-4,NA,CASSRIDTVAKNIQYF
14,TRBV2,TRBJ1-1,NA,CASSEQGSLTEAFF
12,TRBV9,TRBJ2-2,NA,CASSVNTGELFF
15,TRBV2,TRBJ2-7,once,CASSLSSGSSYEQYF
16,TRBV19,TRBJ2-7,NA,CASSIYPTSGDYEQYF
15,TRBV7-9,TRBJ1-2,few,CASSLAAGTDYGYTF
11,TRBV10-3,TRBJ1-1,few,CASEVNTEAFF
16,TRBV5-3,TRBJ2-3,NA,CARSLTQEPSTDTQYF
15,TRBV9,TRBJ1-2,NA,CASSVASRINYGYTF
14,TRBV7-3,TRBJ1-2,NA,CASSLGPGGRGYTF
15,TRBV19,TRBJ2-5,NA,CASSTGNTRGETQYF
16,TRBV4-2,TRBJ2-7,few,CASSKTGARNFYEQYF
16,TRBV4-1,TRBJ2-2,NA,CASSSRQGGNTGELFF
14,TRBV27,TRBJ1-1,NA,CASSLYRQGTEAFF
14,TRBV5-1,TRBJ2-7,NA,CASSLAASIYEQYF
11,TRBV29-1,TRBJ1-1,NA,CSVAGMTEAFF
14,TRBV6-5,TRBJ1-1,NA,CASSYSIGAPEAFF
12,TRBV15,TRBJ2-2,few,CATMTGPGELFF
14,TRBV2,TRBJ1-6,NA,CASSRGQPNSPLHF
12,TRBV30,TRBJ1-2,NA,CARSVPRGGYTF
17,TRBV9,TRBJ2-2,few,CASSTGLAGGPTGELFF
14,TRBV29-1,TRBJ1-1,NA,CSVGILGERTEAFF
13,TRBV18,TRBJ2-5,many,CASSMTLQETQYF
12,TRBV29-1,TRBJ2-7,few,CSAWDTLHEQYF
16,TRBV5-1,TRBJ2-3,NA,CASSSSSGTRLDTQYF
15,TRBV27,TRBJ2-7,NA,CASSLWGGLTYEQYF
14,TRBV4-1,TRBJ2-5,NA,CASSDQGGQETQYF
16,TRBV5-1,TRBJ2-4,few,CASSETTGHPMDIQYF
15,TRBV11-3,TRBJ1-1,medium-sized,CASSPGGPGHTEAFF
15,TRBV19,TRBJ2-3,few,CASSMYPRTADTQYF
16,TRBV5-5,TRBJ2-7,NA,CASSLESVRASYEQYF
14,TRBV2,TRBJ2-5,NA,CASRADMLVETQYF
14,TRBV5-1,TRBJ2-5,NA,CASSFGRVKETQYF
15,TRBV11-3,TRBJ2-5,once,CASSPDWEDQETQYF
14,TRBV27,TRBJ1-4,few,CASSSGTGVEKLFF